This TCR beta chain was observed in a study of cytomegalovirus exposure and HLA in healthy donors. At the level of the study: Drawn from HLA-typed donors, 83 million or so unique TCRs were held in an early data release. Assignment to the Caucasian-associated ancestry cluster applied to about 80% of the roughly 410 genotyped donors.

13 Jbeta primers and 60 Vbeta primers were used for the PCR. The repertoire was sequenced with immunoSEQ multiplex PCR; TCRdb's copy has only in-frame clones and lacks some. The sample totals 100,000 to 150,000 clones. This CDR3 comprises 13 residues. The V end was cut by 1 base, the J end by 8 bases, with 9 bases between. Germline-derived CDR1 and CDR2 are MNHEY and SMNVEV (reference sequence). The source material was PBMCs. This TCR was sampled from a woman aged 40 to 50 in good health and CMV-seropositive. This sequence joins TRBV27 and TRBJ2-1, with D perhaps TRBD1 (5 bases). CDR3: CASSLFQGDEQFF. In DNA form, the CDR3 reads TGTGCCAGCAGTTTATTCCAGGGCGATGAGCAGTTCTTC.